Shown below are 23 T cell receptor beta chains from a single sample sequenced in a study of post-analysis software for immune sequencing data (dated by TCRdb to between 2015 and 2016). The full study reports these points: Several TRBV segments, including TRBV5-6, TRBV5-1 and TRBV20-1, were significantly more frequent in patients than controls.

Their specific antigens are unknown. Library preparation used PCR. Data came from an Illumina HiSeq 2500. To reduce PCR and sequencing biases, unique molecular identifiers were incorporated into the TCR beta cDNA libraries. TCRdb reran the public reads through fastp at Q25 and MiXCR, keeping productive beta chains. When rows share a CDR3 protein, they turn into one entry using the most common DNA and genes. Counted in this sample were hundreds of thousands of distinct CDR3 sequences; 30% of them appeared once. Around 0.56% of the sample lies in the top ten. Sequences were obtained from blood. Receptors originate from a girl aged 10 to 17 with multiple sclerosis.

This chain connects TRBV28 to TRBJ2-4; no clear D. V was shortened by 3 bases and J by 6 bases, with 18 bases between the two germline ends. The CDR3 extends over 16 amino acids. Germline V gives CDR1 MDHEN, CDR2 SYDVKM. The CDR3, as DNA: TGTGCCAGCAGTTTTTCGGGCCCCACGGCCGGAAACATTCAGTACTTC. Translation: CASSFSGPTAGNIQYF.

This chain joins TRBV7-9 and TRBJ1-2, with D unclear. Trimming pared 7 bases from V and 7 bases from J, leaving 16 bases between. The CDR3 is 13 residues long. Germline V gene data show CDR1 as SEHNR and CDR2 as FQNEAQ (reference sequence). CDR3 protein: CASNGELLRGYTF. The DNA for the CDR3 is TGTGCCAGCAATGGGGAGTTACTCCGTGGCTACACCTTC.

The chain couples TRBV7-9 to TRBJ2-1, with 8 bases lining up with TRBD1. V shed 4 bases, J shed 5 bases, and the junction held 7 bases outside the gene matches. The CDR3 runs 15 residues. Per germline, CDR1 SEHNR and CDR2 FQNEAQ (reference sequence). CDR3 residues: CASSSTGEVHNEQFF. CDR3 bases: TGTGCCAGCAGCTCGACAGGGGAGGTTCACAATGAGCAGTTCTTC. Complete variable domain (other parts from reference TRBV7-9 and TRBJ2-1): DTGVSQNPRHKITKRGQNVTFRCDPISEHNRLYWYRQTLGQGPEFLTYFQNEAQLEKSRLLSDRFSAERPKGSFSTLEIQRTEQGDSAMYLCASSSTGEVHNEQFFGPGTRLTVL.

This clonotype appeared a few times. This sequence joins TRBV7-9 and TRBJ2-1, with 16 bases aligning to TRBD2. Germline CDR1 reads SEHNR; CDR2 reads FQNEAQ (reference sequence). After removal of 6 bases from V and 4 bases from J, the junction contained 9 bases not matched to a gene. The CDR3 is 18 residues long. The CDR3 coding sequence is TGTGCCAGCAGAGCCGGGACTAGCGGGGGGGACATTTACAATGAGCAGTTCTTC. Translation: CASRAGTSGGDIYNEQFF.

CDR3 amino acids: CASGAGAYEQYF. The DNA for the CDR3 is TGTGCCAGTGGCGCGGGGGCCTACGAGCAGTACTTC. The chain employs TRBV6-5 and TRBJ2-7; TRBD2 agrees at 7 bases. CDR1 and CDR2 from the germline V gene are MNHEY and SVGAGI. This CDR3 contains 12 residues. Germline trimming cut 9 bases from V and 2 bases from J; bases unmatched to any gene: 4.

This clonotype has a handful of counts. This rearrangement joins TRBV28 to TRBJ1-2; tentatively, D is TRBD1 (6 bases). The germline V and J ends were trimmed by 3 bases and 4 bases, with 6 bases remaining between them. CDR3 size: 12 residues. Germline V gene data show CDR1 as MDHEN and CDR2 as SYDVKM. CDR3 protein: CASSLGAYGYTF. As DNA, the CDR3 is TGTGCCAGCAGTTTGGGGGCCTATGGCTACACCTTC.

This chain connects TRBV7-8 to TRBJ2-7, with 10 bases aligning to TRBD1. Losses at the gene ends were 5 bases for V and 2 bases for J; bases not matched to a gene: 9. The CDR3 covers 16 residues. Germline CDR1 SGHVS, CDR2 FQNEAQ. CDR3 sequence reads: CASSATGQGGTYEQYF. DNA for the CDR3: TGTGCCAGCAGCGCGACTGGACAGGGGGGCACCTACGAGCAGTACTTC.

The CDR3 DNA follows: TGTGCCAGCGGGCGGGGAAAAGAGACCCAGTACTTC. Protein sequence: CASGRGKETQYF. The chain uses TRBV6-5 and TRBJ2-5; a weak D match, TRBD2 (6 bases). Germline CDR1 and CDR2: MNHEY and SVGAGI. Trimming stripped 8 bases from V and 3 bases from J, with 10 bases between. The CDR3 has 12 amino acids.

This clonotype was counted at least ten times. The V gene is TRBV29-1, the J gene TRBJ2-7, with a possible D match to TRBD2 (8 bases). V was trimmed by 4 bases and J by 8 bases, leaving 21 bases between them. Looked up from germline, CDR1 is SQVTM and CDR2 is ANQGSEA. The CDR3 covers 14 residues. This CDR3 reads CSVAGGLRQGQQYF. The CDR3 nucleotides read TGCAGCGTTGCGGGGGGGCTTAGACAGGGACAGCAGTACTTC.

This clonotype was seen only a few times. The chain carries TRBV20-1 and TRBJ2-1; D call uncertain. CDR3 length: 13 amino acids. V was pared by 3 bases and J by 7 bases, with 13 bases between. The germline gives CDR1 DFQATT, CDR2 SNEGSKA (reference sequence). The CDR3 sequence is CSASPRVYNEQFF. The CDR3 DNA reads as TGCAGTGCTAGCCCCCGGGTTTATAATGAGCAGTTCTTC.

The V gene is TRBV28, the J gene TRBJ2-3; 8 bases fit TRBD1. Germline V gene sequence: CDR1 MDHEN, CDR2 SYDVKM. Trimming at V came to 5 bases and at J to 4 bases, leaving 8 bases not matched to a gene. The CDR3 covers 15 residues. The CDR3 coding sequence is TGTGCCAGCAGTCACGGGACAGGTGGGCCAGATACGCAGTATTTT. The encoded protein is CASSHGTGGPDTQYF. The full variable domain, rest sourced from reference TRBV28 and TRBJ2-3, is DVKVTQSSRYLVKRTGEKVFLECVQDMDHENMFWYRQDPGLGLRLIYFSYDVKMKEKGDIPEGYSVSREKKERFSLILESASTNQTSMYLCASSHGTGGPDTQYFGPGTRLTVL.

This clonotype was seen only a few times. The chain employs TRBV4-3 and TRBJ2-1, with 8 positions matching TRBD2. The CDR3 spans 16 residues. V was pared by 1 base and J by 5 bases, with 7 bases of the junction left unmatched. Germline V gene lookup returns CDR1 LGHNA and CDR2 YSLEER. This CDR3 is CASSQGVGLVNNEQFF. The CDR3 DNA reads TGCGCCAGCAGCCAAGGTGTGGGACTAGTAAACAATGAGCAGTTCTTC.

Comment on this clonotype: This may come from a read error, since a much larger clone is one base off. V gene TRBV5-1 combines with J gene TRBJ1-2; the match to TRBD1 covers 10 bases. This CDR3 comprises 16 residues. Germline V gene lookup returns CDR1 SGHRS and CDR2 YFSETQ. V shed 4 bases, J shed 4 bases, and the junction held 10 bases outside the gene matches. The CDR3 sequence: CASSRGTGDGGYGYTF. The CDR3 DNA reads TGCGCCAGCAGCCGAGGGACAGGGGACGGGGGCTATGGCTACACCTTC.

J is TRBJ1-5 and V is TRBV6-2 or TRBV6-3; the D gene is possibly TRBD1 (6 bases). With 5 bases removed from V and 4 bases from J, the gap between germline ends came to 30 bases. In germline, CDR1 is MNHEY, CDR2 SVGEGT. The CDR3 length is 20 residues. The DNA of the CDR3 is TGTGCCAGCAGTAGGCTTTTCGTCCCGGCGACAGGAGATTTTAATCAGCCCCAGCATTTT. This sequence encodes CASSRLFVPATGDFNQPQHF.

The chain employs TRBV10-3 and TRBJ1-1; 10 bases align to TRBD1. Losses at the gene ends were 10 bases for V and 6 bases for J; bases not matched to a gene: 11. This CDR3 is 14 amino acids long. Germline CDR1 ENHRY, CDR2 SYGVKD. The CDR3 is CATNGGTGVPEAFF. The DNA for the CDR3 is TGTGCCACCAACGGTGGGACAGGGGTCCCTGAAGCTTTCTTT.

This clonotype was counted a few times. J is TRBJ2-7 and V is TRBV7-2, with D unclear. With 0 bases removed from V and 4 bases from J, the gap between germline ends came to 10 bases. The CDR3 runs 14 residues. Per the germline V gene, CDR1 is SGHTA and CDR2 is FQGNSA. The DNA of the CDR3 is TGTGCCAGCAGCTTAGCCGTTGGGGAATACGAGCAGTACTTC. This codes for CASSLAVGEYEQYF.

This clonotype was seen a few times. This chain uses TRBV6-1 with TRBJ2-3; D gene unclear. V shed 3 bases and J shed 6 bases, with 16 bases lying between them. CDR1 and CDR2 from the germline V gene are MNHNS and SASEGT. The CDR3 contains 15 residues. CDR3 sequence reads: CASSDGGWALDTQYF. CDR3 bases: TGTGCCAGCAGTGATGGCGGATGGGCACTGGATACGCAGTATTTT.

This clonotype was detected a few times. The chain employs TRBV29-1 and TRBJ1-4, with a possible D match to TRBD1 (6 bases). The germline V and J ends were trimmed by 5 bases and 10 bases, with 20 bases remaining between them. The V gene's germline CDR1 is SQVTM and CDR2 ANQGSEA. The CDR3 has 14 residues. The CDR3 nucleotides are TGCAGCGTTCGGGCCAGTCAGGGGATGGGAAAACTGTTTTTT. Residues: CSVRASQGMGKLFF.

J is TRBJ2-1 and V is TRBV20-1; 9 nucleotides align to TRBD1. Germline loops: CDR1 DFQATT, CDR2 SNEGSKA (reference sequence). This CDR3 spans 13 amino acids. After removal of 7 bases from V and 3 bases from J, the junction contained 4 bases not matched to a gene. The CDR3 nucleotides are TGCAGTGGGGGGGACAGGGTCTACAATGAGCAGTTCTTC. Residues: CSGGDRVYNEQFF.

The chain combines TRBV12-3 or TRBV12-4 with TRBJ1-1; no clear D gene. V gave up 4 bases and J gave up 5 bases, with 14 bases separating them. The CDR3 runs to 14 residues. The CDR3 reads CASSWSAGETEAFF. CDR3 DNA: TGTGCCAGCAGTTGGTCTGCTGGGGAGACTGAAGCTTTCTTT.

This clonotype was counted between two and nine times. The chain is built from TRBV14 and TRBJ2-7, with 9 bases identical to TRBD2. The germline CDR1 and CDR2 sequences are SGHDN and FVKESK. The CDR3 is 14 amino acids. Trimming took 4 bases from V and 8 from J; bases not matched to a gene: 9. The CDR3 loop reads CASSPAGGLRKQYF. CDR3 coding DNA: TGTGCCAGCAGCCCAGCGGGAGGACTACGAAAGCAGTACTTC.

A remark on this clonotype: One junction end does not reproduce the germline sequence, and a read error may be involved. The chain combines TRBV28 with TRBJ1-5; 11 bases line up with TRBD1. Germline V lookup: CDR1 MDHEN, CDR2 SYDVKM. CDR3 size: 16 residues. The CDR3, as DNA: TGTGCCTGCAGTTCCGGGACAGGGGGATTCAATCAGCCCCAGCATTTT. Residues: CACSSGTGGFNQPQHF.

The chain couples TRBV2 to TRBJ2-5, with 8 bases identical to TRBD2. The CDR3 loop spans 15 amino acids. J gave up 5 bases and V 7 bases, and 12 bases lay outside the gene matches. Germline values: CDR1 SNHLY, CDR2 FYNNEI. This CDR3 reads CASTGGLPVGETQYF. CDR3 DNA: TGTGCCAGCACGGGAGGGCTCCCGGTTGGGGAGACCCAGTACTTC.